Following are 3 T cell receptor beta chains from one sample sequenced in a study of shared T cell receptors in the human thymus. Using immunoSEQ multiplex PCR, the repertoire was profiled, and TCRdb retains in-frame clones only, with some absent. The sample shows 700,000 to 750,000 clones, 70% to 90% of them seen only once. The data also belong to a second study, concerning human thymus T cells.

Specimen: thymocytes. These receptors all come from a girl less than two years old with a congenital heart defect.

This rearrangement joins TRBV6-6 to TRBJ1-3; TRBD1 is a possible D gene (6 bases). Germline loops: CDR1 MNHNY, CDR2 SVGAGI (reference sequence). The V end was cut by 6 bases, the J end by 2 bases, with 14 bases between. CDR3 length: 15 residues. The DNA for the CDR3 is TGTGCCAGCAGAACGGGACACCCGGCTGGAAACACCATATATTTT. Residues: CASRTGHPAGNTIYF.

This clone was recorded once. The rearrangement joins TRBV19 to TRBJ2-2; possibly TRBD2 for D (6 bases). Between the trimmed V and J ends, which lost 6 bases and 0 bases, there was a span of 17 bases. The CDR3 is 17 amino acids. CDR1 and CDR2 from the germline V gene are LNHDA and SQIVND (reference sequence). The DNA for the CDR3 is TGTGCCAGTAGGGTCGGCCTCGGGAGTTCGAACACCGGGGAGCTGTTTTTT. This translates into CASRVGLGSSNTGELFF.

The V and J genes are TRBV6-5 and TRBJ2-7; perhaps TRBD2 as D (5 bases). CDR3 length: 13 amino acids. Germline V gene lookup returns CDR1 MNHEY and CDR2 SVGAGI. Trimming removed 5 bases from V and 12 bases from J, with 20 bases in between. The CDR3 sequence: CASSEGWRRRRYF. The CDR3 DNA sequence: TGTGCCAGCAGTGAAGGGTGGAGGAGACGTCGGTACTTC.